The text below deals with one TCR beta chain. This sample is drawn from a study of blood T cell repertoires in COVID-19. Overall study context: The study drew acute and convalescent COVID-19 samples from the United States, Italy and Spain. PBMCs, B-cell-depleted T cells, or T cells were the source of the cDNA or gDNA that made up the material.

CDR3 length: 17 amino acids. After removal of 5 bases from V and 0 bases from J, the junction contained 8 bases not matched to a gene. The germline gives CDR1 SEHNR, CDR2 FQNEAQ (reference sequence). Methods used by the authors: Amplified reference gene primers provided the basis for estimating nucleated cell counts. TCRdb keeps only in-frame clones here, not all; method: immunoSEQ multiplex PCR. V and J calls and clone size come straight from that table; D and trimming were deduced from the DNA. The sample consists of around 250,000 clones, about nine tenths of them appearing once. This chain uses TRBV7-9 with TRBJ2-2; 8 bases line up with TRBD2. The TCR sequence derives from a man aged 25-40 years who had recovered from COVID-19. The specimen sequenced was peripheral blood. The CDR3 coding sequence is TGTGCCAGCAGCCCCCGGGGGGGTGGCGCGAACACCGGGGAGCTGTTTTTT. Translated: CASSPRGGGANTGELFF. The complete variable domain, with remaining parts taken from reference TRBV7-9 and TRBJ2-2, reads DTGVSQNPRHKITKRGQNVTFRCDPISEHNRLYWYRQTLGQGPEFLTYFQNEAQLEKSRLLSDRFSAERPKGSFSTLEIQRTEQGDSAMYLCASSPRGGGANTGELFFGEGSRLTVL.